This T cell receptor beta chain appears in the sequencing data of a study of Ad26.COV2.S vaccination and SARS-CoV-2 variants listed by TCRdb under 2021. The study in broad terms: Donors in the vaccine arm were drawn from COV1001, a multicentre, randomized, double-blind, placebo-controlled phase I-IIa trial testing Ad26.COV2.S in healthy adults. Ad26.COV2.S was administered intramuscularly at 5 x 10^10 or 1 x 10^11 viral particles, either as a single shot or as two shots given 56 days apart. Trial participants were randomized into five groups of five, in which low-dose or high-dose Ad26.COV2.S was given once or twice, or placebo was given on both occasions. The specificity and breadth of SARS-CoV-2-reactive T cell receptors after Ad26.COV2.S vaccination were assessed by TCRbeta repertoire sequencing. Investigators did not know the trial group allocation while performing experiments and assessing outcomes. The TCR-sequenced set comprised approximately 32 samples: roughly 19 Ad26.COV2.S vaccine recipients, 5 placebo recipients and 8 SARS-CoV-2 convalescent individuals.

To note about this clone: Its specific antigen is unknown. Per-nucleotide qualities are absent, and no much larger clonotype sits a single base away.

As encoded in the germline V gene, CDR1 is SGHRS while CDR2 is YFSETQ. The CDR3 runs 14 amino acids, cysteine and phenylalanine included. CDR3 DNA is the only sequence kept; it has 42 bases, read in frame from the first base. The junction shows trimming of 4 bases on V and 6 bases on J, and the gene matches do not reach 5 bases of it. TCRbeta CDR3 regions were sequenced with the immunoSEQ Assay. After extraction, genomic DNA underwent amplification by bias-controlled multiplex PCR, followed by high-throughput sequencing. Under the source paper's analysis protocol: To quantify the absolute abundance of every unique TCRbeta CDR3 region, sequences were collapsed and filtered. Usable DNA was measured by amplifying reference genes present in all nucleated cells, and TCRbeta template counts were normalized to that usable DNA to estimate T cell fraction. Repertoire TCRs were annotated as SARS-CoV-2-specific when V gene, CDR3 amino acid sequence and J gene were exactly matched to a known reactive TCR set. The reference SARS-CoV-2 TCR set came from MIRA and was filtered for enrichment in COVID-19-positive ImmuneCODE repertoires, removing public or cross-reactive TCRs. Drawing on the MIRA antigens, annotated TCRs were analysed further at the level of specific ORF or position within ORF. Breadth was defined as annotated unique rearrangements over total unique productive rearrangements; depth was the summed frequency of those rearrangements. TCR breadth was compared between groups using two-sided Wilcoxon rank-sum tests. The table comes from immuneACCESS by way of TCRdb, which keeps in-frame sequences with V and J called. Part of the clones is missing from these tables; in studies checked, under half for an unresolved V gene and the rest for unknown reasons. From that table come the V and J calls and clone size; the DNA was used to work out D and trimming. In this sample the table shows 300,000 to 400,000 clones, about 89% of which occur a single time. The ten top clones hold 5% of the sample.

The paper as a whole reports these results and caveats: Substantial breadth of spike-specific CD8+ and CD4+ T cell responses was reported after vaccination. The study was not powered to compare responses between vaccine doses or regimens. Ad26.COV2.S recipients had higher spike-specific TCR breadth than placebo recipients (P = 0.0014). Comparable non-spike TCR breadth was observed between vaccine and placebo recipients, consistent with only spike being contained in the vaccine. According to the authors, total T cell responses may have been underestimated by the TCR breadth and depth analyses.

In light of the paper, this sample's treatment or condition label describes: some 20 received Ad26.COV2.S at low or high dose, single or two shots; about 5 received placebo; per-sample allocation not given. For vaccine and placebo recipients, the sequenced repertoires came from samples collected on day 63 after the first injection. Between 29 July and 7 August 2020, Cohort 1b enrolled some 25 adults aged 18-55 years at one site in Boston, USA. As a vaccine, Ad26.COV2.S was a replication-incompetent adenovirus type 26 vector that expressed a prefusion-stabilized SARS-CoV-2 spike protein derived from the original Wuhan strain.

The TCR sequence derives from a person between 18 and 65 years old who received the Ad26.COV2.S COVID-19 vaccine or a placebo. Rearrangement joined TRBV5-1 to TRBJ2-1, and 9 junctional nucleotides match TRBD2. The sample here was peripheral blood, taken in a trial of Ad26.COV2.S vaccine versus placebo. The DNA sequence is TGCGCCAGCAGCCAACCGGGACTAGCCAATGAGCAGTTCTTC. It specifies CASSQPGLANEQFF.